A single sample gave rise to the 28 T cell receptor beta chains below, sequenced in a study of T cells in Graves' hyperthyroidism and ophthalmopathy. Template material for amplifying TCR beta CDR3 regions consisted of RNA transcripts. HTBI primers were the set used in a first-round RT-PCR of the TCR CDR3. TCRdb analysed the multiplex PCR reads with MiXCR anew, one entry per CDR3 protein. The table lists hundreds of thousands of distinct CDR3 sequences, roughly 13% of them singletons, with roughly 9.2% in the top ten. The specimen was blood. The receptors were sampled from a woman aged 18 to 35 with Graves' hyperthyroidism.

V gene TRBV12-3 or TRBV12-4 combines with J gene TRBJ2-7; 13 bases are a match to TRBD2. This CDR3 region has 15 residues. Germline trimming cut 4 bases from V and 2 bases from J; bases unmatched to any gene: 2. CDR3 nucleotide sequence: TGTGCCAGCAGTTGGACTAGCGGGAGCCCCTACGAGCAGTACGTC. Protein sequence: CASSWTSGSPYEQYV.

This clonotype was recorded many times. The chain joins TRBV6-1 to TRBJ1-2, with 9 bases matching TRBD1. The V gene end was trimmed by 5 bases and the J gene end by 8 bases; junction bases not matched to a gene: 9. Germline V CDR1 and CDR2: MNHNS, SASEGT. The CDR3 has 14 residues. The CDR3 spells CASSPPGTGKGYTF. The CDR3 coding sequence is TGTGCCAGCAGTCCTCCCGGGACAGGGAAGGGCTACACCTTC.

This clonotype has at least ten counts. The chain employs TRBV28 and TRBJ2-7; 8 bases line up with TRBD2. Unmatched junction bases numbered 13, after V lost 3 bases and J lost 3 bases. This CDR3 spans 17 amino acids. Looked up from germline, CDR1 is MDHEN and CDR2 is SYDVKM. As DNA, the CDR3 is TGTGCCAGCAGTTTGGTGGTTGGACTAGCAGTATACTACGAGCAGTACTTC. Protein sequence: CASSLVVGLAVYYEQYF.

Remarks on this clonotype: One junction end disagrees with the germline gene, perhaps due to a read error. The rearrangement joins TRBV27 to TRBJ1-6; D might be TRBD1 (5 bases). The germline gives CDR1 MNHEY, CDR2 SMNVEV (reference sequence). The CDR3 runs 20 residues. Here the CDR3 reads CARSWGLGARVRTYNSPLHF. The CDR3 bases are TGTGCCAGGAGTTGGGGACTCGGGGCAAGGGTTCGCACCTATAATTCACCCCTCCACTTT.

This clonotype was counted ten times or more. The rearrangement joins TRBV7-2 to TRBJ2-7; D is perhaps TRBD2 (6 bases). V dropped 5 bases and J dropped 9 bases, with 23 bases sitting between them. This CDR3 region has 15 residues. Germline CDR1 SGHTA, CDR2 FQGNSA. The CDR3 reads CASSTRDWISPPQYF. The CDR3 DNA follows: TGTGCCAGCAGCACCCGGGACTGGATATCCCCTCCGCAGTACTTC.

This chain joins TRBV28 and TRBJ2-5; TRBD2 might be the D (6 bases). V lost 6 bases and J 1 base, leaving 15 bases between the germline ends. Germline CDR1 is MDHEN and CDR2 is SYDVKM. This CDR3 comprises 15 residues. The CDR3 reads CASRGTGRFQETQYF. In DNA form, the CDR3 reads TGTGCCAGCAGAGGTACCGGGAGATTCCAAGAGACCCAGTACTTC.

This clonotype was detected many times. The gene calls are TRBV2 and TRBJ1-2, with D perhaps matching TRBD1 (5 bases). V lost 4 bases and J 4 bases, leaving 10 bases between the germline ends. In germline, CDR1 is SNHLY, CDR2 FYNNEI. The CDR3 has 13 amino acids. CDR3 amino acids: CASSAGRLYGYTF. In nucleotides, the CDR3 is TGTGCCAGCAGTGCGGGACGCCTCTATGGCTACACCTTC.

This rearrangement joins TRBV7-8 to TRBJ2-1; TRBD2 aligns across 9 bases. The germline V gene has CDR1 SGHVS and CDR2 FQNEAQ. This CDR3 spans 16 amino acids. Trimming removed 2 bases from V and 7 bases from J; junction bases left unmatched: 9. This chain's CDR3 is CASSLLAGGGRNEQFF. The CDR3 DNA sequence: TGTGCCAGCAGCTTACTGGCGGGGGGGGGTAGGAATGAGCAGTTCTTC.

This clonotype came up many times. V is TRBV20-1 and J is TRBJ2-5; D gene unclear. V was trimmed by 5 bases and J by 2 bases, leaving 9 bases between them. The CDR3 has 12 residues. Per the germline V gene, CDR1 is DFQATT and CDR2 is SNEGSKA (reference sequence). CDR3: CSAGPLQETQYF. CDR3 DNA sequence: TGCAGTGCTGGACCGTTACAAGAGACCCAGTACTTC.

In its sample, this clonotype was seen many times. The chain joins TRBV11-3 to TRBJ2-1; TRBD2 matches at 14 bases. Germline V lookup: CDR1 SGHNT, CDR2 YENEEA. The CDR3 spans 16 residues. The V segment lost 5 bases and the J segment 9 bases; nucleotides outside the gene matches: 9. The CDR3 sequence: CASSLSGTSGRGEQFF. In DNA form, the CDR3 reads TGTGCCAGCAGCCTCTCCGGGACTAGCGGGAGAGGTGAGCAGTTCTTC.

This clonotype has a handful of counts. This chain uses TRBV19 with TRBJ1-5; 7 bases map to TRBD1. Germline CDR1 and CDR2: LNHDA and SQIVND (reference sequence). The CDR3 sequence is 13 residues long. V lost 6 bases to trimming and J lost 3 bases; unmatched junction nucleotides: 2. The CDR3 is CASRGQPNQPQHF. The CDR3 nucleotides read TGTGCCAGTAGGGGACAGCCCAATCAGCCCCAGCATTTT.

The rearrangement joins TRBV19 to TRBJ1-2; no clear D gene. Germline V gene lookup returns CDR1 LNHDA and CDR2 SQIVND (reference sequence). With 5 bases removed from V and 4 bases from J, the gap between germline ends came to 20 bases. This CDR3 region has 16 residues. The CDR3 here is CASSLSIGYESYGYTF. CDR3 in DNA: TGTGCCAGTAGTCTTTCCATCGGGTACGAATCCTATGGCTACACCTTC.

The genes are TRBV7-2 and TRBJ1-1, with TRBD1 matching 8 bases. This CDR3 has 16 amino acids. Germline V lookup: CDR1 SGHTA, CDR2 FQGNSA. V lost 3 bases and J lost 3; bases outside the gene matches: 9. The CDR3 loop is CASSFLLGTGDTEAFF. DNA for the CDR3: TGTGCCAGCAGCTTCCTGCTCGGGACAGGCGACACTGAAGCTTTCTTT.

This chain joins TRBV27 and TRBJ2-7; TRBD1 aligns across 7 bases. Germline CDR1 MNHEY, CDR2 SMNVEV (reference sequence). The CDR3 is 14 residues long. J was trimmed by 6 bases and V by 6 bases; bases with no gene match: 11. The CDR3 here is CASSPSTGVGEQYF. CDR3 sequence (DNA): TGTGCCAGCAGCCCATCCACAGGGGTGGGCGAGCAGTACTTC.

This clonotype was detected many times. The junction departs from the called germline gene at one end, perhaps through a read error. The chain links TRBV7-7 to TRBJ2-3, with D possibly being TRBD1 or TRBD2 (6 bases each). Germline V gene sequence: CDR1 SSHAT, CDR2 FNYEAQ (reference sequence). The CDR3 contains 16 residues. Written as DNA, the CDR3 is TGTGCTAGCAGCCCAGGGGAGGAGGCTGGCACAGATACGCAGTATTTT. This sequence encodes CASSPGEEAGTDTQYF.

The rearrangement joins TRBV7-6 to TRBJ2-1; 13 positions agree with TRBD2. The germline CDR1 and CDR2 sequences are SGHVS and FNYEAQ. V lost 3 bases, J lost 3 bases, and 11 bases stayed unmatched. This CDR3 spans 19 amino acids. This chain's CDR3 is CASSFKLAGGRVDYNEQFF. The CDR3 DNA reads TGTGCCAGCAGCTTTAAACTAGCGGGGGGGCGAGTAGACTACAATGAGCAGTTCTTC.

This clonotype was seen many times. The CDR3 DNA reads TGTGCCAGCAGCCAGCGACAGTCGTGGGAGACCCAGTACTTC. Protein product: CASSQRQSWETQYF. V and J are TRBV7-9 and TRBJ2-5, with D tentatively TRBD1 (5 bases). V lost 5 bases, J lost 5 bases, and 15 bases lay in between. Germline V CDR1 and CDR2: SEHNR, FQNEAQ (reference sequence). The CDR3 consists of 14 residues.

Ten or more counts support this clonotype. The gene calls are TRBV9 and TRBJ1-2; weak D call: TRBD1 (5 bases). CDR1 SGDLS and CDR2 YYNGEE come from the germline V gene. The CDR3 spans 13 residues. V lost 0 bases and J 6 bases, leaving 9 bases between the germline ends. The CDR3 spells CASSVVLGHGYTF. The CDR3 DNA reads TGTGCCAGCAGCGTAGTGTTGGGGCATGGCTACACCTTC.

In this sample, this clonotype turned up many times. This chain's CDR3 is CASSYGQGADSPLHF. In DNA, the CDR3 is TGTGCCAGCAGTTACGGCCAGGGGGCCGATTCACCCCTCCACTTT. The genes are TRBV6-5 and TRBJ1-6, with TRBD1 matching 8 bases. J lost 8 bases, V lost 2 bases, and 5 bases had no gene match. Looked up from germline, CDR1 is MNHEY and CDR2 is SVGAGI. The CDR3 sequence is 15 residues long.

This clonotype was recorded many times. The rearrangement links TRBV4-1 to TRBJ1-5; tentative D call: TRBD1 (5 bases). The CDR3 extends over 15 amino acids. Trimming pared 3 bases from V and 6 bases from J, leaving 15 bases between. Germline V gene lookup returns CDR1 MGHRA and CDR2 YSYEKL. The chain's CDR3 is CASSHNAGPGQPQHF. The DNA of the CDR3 is TGCGCCAGCAGCCATAATGCAGGGCCTGGTCAGCCCCAGCATTTT.

In its sample, this clonotype was seen many times. This rearrangement joins TRBV28 to TRBJ1-4; D may be TRBD1 (6 bases). Germline V CDR1 and CDR2: MDHEN, SYDVKM. V dropped 5 bases and J dropped 7 bases, with 11 bases sitting between them. The CDR3 has 13 amino acids. DNA of the CDR3: TGTGCCAGCAGTCCTGACAGGTTTGAAAAACTGTTTTTT. As protein: CASSPDRFEKLFF.

This clonotype came up many times. This chain links TRBV7-9 with TRBJ2-5; D might be TRBD1 or TRBD2, each matching 7 bases. V shed 1 base and J shed 1 base, with 13 bases lying between them. Germline CDR1 reads SEHNR; CDR2 reads FQNEAQ (reference sequence). The CDR3 has 16 residues. CDR3 residues: CASSLGGRGRQETQYF. Written as DNA, the CDR3 is TGTGCCAGCAGCTTAGGGGGGAGGGGGCGCCAAGAGACCCAGTACTTC.

This clonotype was seen repeatedly, ten times or more. The chain carries TRBV14 and TRBJ1-2; D perhaps matches TRBD1 (5 bases). The CDR3 consists of 14 residues. CDR1 is SGHDN, CDR2 FVKESK, per germline. The V end lost 4 bases, the J end lost 8 bases, and 17 bases lay between the germline ends. The DNA of the CDR3 is TGTGCCAGCAGCCTCACGGGACTTGGGGACGGCTACACCTTC. The encoded protein is CASSLTGLGDGYTF. The complete variable domain, with remaining parts taken from reference TRBV14 and TRBJ1-2, reads EAGVTQFPSHSVIEKGQTVTLRCDPISGHDNLYWYRRVMGKEIKFLLHFVKESKQDESGMPNNRFLAERTGGTYSTLKVQPAELEDSGVYFCASSLTGLGDGYTFGSGTRLTVV.

In this sample, this clonotype turned up a few times. V gene TRBV5-1 combines with J gene TRBJ2-2; TRBD2 aligns across 9 bases. CDR3 length: 16 residues. Germline CDR1 SGHRS, CDR2 YFSETQ. Trimming took 3 bases from V and 6 from J; bases not matched to a gene: 9. For the CDR3, the DNA is TGCGCCAGCAGCTCGGGTAGCGGGGGATTTGCCGGGGAGCTGTTTTTT. It is translated as CASSSGSGGFAGELFF.

The table lists this clonotype with many counts. The chain employs TRBV5-1 and TRBJ1-1; 9 nucleotides agree with TRBD1. This CDR3 spans 15 amino acids. Per germline, CDR1 SGHRS and CDR2 YFSETQ. J was trimmed by 3 bases and V by 6 bases; bases with no gene match: 9. CDR3 sequence (DNA): TGCGCCAGCACGCGGGACAGGGAATTGGACACTGAAGCTTTCTTT. Translating gives CASTRDRELDTEAFF.

This clonotype was found many times. This sequence joins TRBV7-2 and TRBJ1-1, with D perhaps matching TRBD1 (5 bases). The CDR3 has 14 amino acids. CDR1 is SGHTA and CDR2 is FQGNSA in the germline V gene. The V gene lost 5 bases and the J gene lost 0 bases, with 10 bases spanning the gap. The CDR3 region is CASSLRQMNTEAFF. The CDR3 nucleotides are TGTGCCAGCAGCCTTCGACAGATGAACACTGAAGCTTTCTTT.

In its sample, this clonotype was seen many times. The rearrangement uses TRBV2 and TRBJ2-1; the D is unclear. Trimming pared 6 bases from V and 3 bases from J, leaving 12 bases between. CDR1 SNHLY and CDR2 FYNNEI come from the germline V gene. The CDR3 totals 14 residues. The CDR3 loop reads CASSPRQSYNEQFF. In DNA, the CDR3 is TGTGCCAGCAGCCCAAGACAAAGCTACAATGAGCAGTTCTTC.

This clonotype appeared many times. The CDR3 bases are TGCGCCAGCAGCGGTGGGTCGGGCGACGCAGATACGCAGTATTTT. Translating it yields CASSGGSGDADTQYF. The chain recombines TRBV5-1 with TRBJ2-3; D is uncertain. Germline V gene lookup returns CDR1 SGHRS and CDR2 YFSETQ. Trimming pared 4 bases from V and 4 bases from J, leaving 16 bases between. The CDR3 extends over 15 amino acids.